This entry features one TCR beta chain sequence. CDR3 size: 13 residues. V gave up 6 bases and J gave up 1 base, with 9 bases separating them. This specimen belongs to a study of T cell responses to AZD1222 COVID-19 vaccine. Sequenced by immunoSEQ multiplex PCR; TCRdb stores in-frame clones only, minus some. The table has 90,000 to 140,000 clones, over 75% seen once. The sequencing here drew on peripheral blood, taken on day 0 of AZD1222 vaccination. J is TRBJ2-5 and V is TRBV12-3 or TRBV12-4; the D gene is possibly TRBD2 (7 bases). This clonotype was obtained from an adult in good health. The CDR3 DNA reads as TGTGCCAGCAGAGGGGGGGTCCAAGAGACCCAGTACTTC. It specifies CASRGGVQETQYF.